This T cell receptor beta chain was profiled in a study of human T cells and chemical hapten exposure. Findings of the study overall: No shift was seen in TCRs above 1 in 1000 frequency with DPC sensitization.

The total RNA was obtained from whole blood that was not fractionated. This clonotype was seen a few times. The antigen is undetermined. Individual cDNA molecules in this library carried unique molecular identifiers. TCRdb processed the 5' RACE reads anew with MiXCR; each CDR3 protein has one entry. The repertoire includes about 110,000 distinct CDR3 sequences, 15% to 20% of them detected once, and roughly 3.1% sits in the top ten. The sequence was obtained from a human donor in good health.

In DNA form, the CDR3 reads TGCGCCAGCAGCCAAGTCGGCTTGACCGTCCGCCAGTATTTT. As protein: CASSQVGLTVRQYF. V is TRBV4-1 and J is TRBJ2-3; D gene unclear. Trimming cost V 1 base and J 12 bases, with 17 bases left between them. The germline V gene encodes CDR1 MGHRA and CDR2 YSYEKL. The CDR3 covers 14 residues.